This is a list of T cell receptor beta chains from one sample in a study of T cell responses to AZD1222 COVID-19 vaccine. Measured with immunoSEQ multiplex PCR; TCRdb has only the in-frame clones, and not every one. Of about 150,000 clones listed, roughly 89% are singletons. Here the sequenced sample was peripheral blood, taken on day 0 of AZD1222 vaccination. Receptors were obtained from an adult in good health. CDR3s leave out the opening cysteine and the closing phenylalanine or tryptophan. The D gene is left open where the match is weak. Some rows have no size entry. The others give once, few or many, or a class for an expanded clone.

clone_size: few
d_call: TRBD1
v_call: TRBV6-5
j_call: TRBJ1-6
cdr3_aa: ASSNRGSPLH

clone_size: .
d_call: TRBD2
v_call: TRBV19
j_call: TRBJ2-3
cdr3_aa: ASSMIAGGSTDTQY

clone_size: once
d_call: TRBD2
v_call: TRBV11-3
j_call: TRBJ2-1
cdr3_aa: ASSPGGSYNEQF

clone_size: .
d_call: TRBD2
v_call: TRBV19
j_call: TRBJ2-7
cdr3_aa: ASSTNGLAEGQY

clone_size: once
d_call: TRBD1
v_call: TRBV5-5
j_call: TRBJ1-6
cdr3_aa: ASSLSGQADSPLH

clone_size: .
d_call: TRBD1
v_call: TRBV19
j_call: TRBJ1-3
cdr3_aa: ASKGQASGNTIY

clone_size: once
d_call: .
v_call: TRBV6-6
j_call: TRBJ1-3
cdr3_aa: ASSYLAQGNTIY

clone_size: .
d_call: TRBD1
v_call: TRBV19
j_call: TRBJ2-1
cdr3_aa: ASSIVGTGVGNEQF

clone_size: .
d_call: TRBD2
v_call: TRBV7-8
j_call: TRBJ2-3
cdr3_aa: ASSFPAGTSGGADLDTQY

clone_size: .
d_call: .
v_call: TRBV12-3/TRBV12-4
j_call: TRBJ1-1
cdr3_aa: ASRPQSLEAF

clone_size: .
d_call: .
v_call: TRBV10-3
j_call: TRBJ1-4
cdr3_aa: ATSGDLNEKLF

clone_size: .
d_call: .
v_call: TRBV28
j_call: TRBJ1-2
cdr3_aa: ASSFRPGTNYGYT

clone_size: .
d_call: .
v_call: TRBV27
j_call: TRBJ2-1
cdr3_aa: ASSAIRGINNEQF

clone_size: .
d_call: .
v_call: TRBV21-1
j_call: TRBJ2-5
cdr3_aa: ATGARGKETQY

clone_size: .
d_call: TRBD2
v_call: TRBV5-4
j_call: TRBJ2-5
cdr3_aa: ASSSTSGGRGETQY

clone_size: .
d_call: TRBD1
v_call: TRBV14
j_call: TRBJ1-1
cdr3_aa: ASRATGQTEAF

clone_size: once
d_call: .
v_call: TRBV7-2
j_call: TRBJ1-3
cdr3_aa: ASSSTVLSGNTIY

clone_size: .
d_call: .
v_call: TRBV27
j_call: TRBJ2-7
cdr3_aa: ASSPTALGYEQY

clone_size: .
d_call: .
v_call: TRBV24-1
j_call: TRBJ2-2
cdr3_aa: ATSDYEGGELF

clone_size: .
d_call: .
v_call: TRBV28
j_call: TRBJ2-2
cdr3_aa: ASSRGWDGELF

clone_size: .
d_call: TRBD1
v_call: TRBV11-2
j_call: TRBJ2-7
cdr3_aa: ASSFPGTGKY

clone_size: .
d_call: TRBD1
v_call: TRBV9
j_call: TRBJ1-2
cdr3_aa: ASSVDQGASGGYT

clone_size: .
d_call: TRBD1
v_call: TRBV7-2
j_call: TRBJ2-2
cdr3_aa: ASSRDRVTGELF

clone_size: .
d_call: TRBD2
v_call: TRBV15
j_call: TRBJ2-7
cdr3_aa: ATSTLAGVSYEQY

clone_size: .
d_call: .
v_call: TRBV6-5
j_call: TRBJ1-6
cdr3_aa: ASSYSGAANSPLH

clone_size: once
d_call: .
v_call: TRBV7-9
j_call: TRBJ1-5
cdr3_aa: ASSREPDYQPQH

clone_size: .
d_call: TRBD1
v_call: TRBV7-6
j_call: TRBJ2-7
cdr3_aa: ASSTGTGAGEQY

clone_size: .
d_call: TRBD2
v_call: TRBV7-9
j_call: TRBJ2-5
cdr3_aa: ASSFGGRREKETQY

clone_size: few
d_call: .
v_call: TRBV19
j_call: TRBJ1-6
cdr3_aa: ASKPQGMNNSPLH

clone_size: .
d_call: TRBD1
v_call: TRBV19
j_call: TRBJ2-7
cdr3_aa: ASSIGGTGGLYEQY

clone_size: once
d_call: TRBD2
v_call: TRBV13
j_call: TRBJ2-3
cdr3_aa: ASSLRGGSTDTQY